Each of the 25 T cell receptor beta chains below was sequenced from the same sample in a study of preoperative IRX-2 immunotherapy in early breast cancer. Treatment here: preoperative locoregional IRX-2 cytokine immunotherapy. Repertoires were generated with immunoSEQ multiplex PCR, while TCRdb's copy carries only in-frame clones and drops some. The sample lists about 98,000 clones, 86% occurring once. The input for sequencing was tumor tissue, taken after IRX-2 immunotherapy. The receptor source for this set is a human donor with breast cancer.

V and J are TRBV6-8 and TRBJ1-1; TRBD1 aligns across 10 bases. This CDR3 comprises 13 residues. V trimming: 6 bases; J trimming: 8 bases; junction bases outside the gene matches: 6. The V gene's germline CDR1 is MNHGY and CDR2 SAAAGT. CDR3 in DNA: TGTGCCAGCAGGGGACAGGGGCGTGCGGAAGCTTTCTTT. It specifies CASRGQGRAEAFF.

The J gene is TRBJ1-1, the V gene TRBV19; TRBD1 matches 7 bases. CDR1 and CDR2 (germline): LNHDA, SQIVND (reference sequence). The J segment lost 0 bases and the V segment lost 7 bases, leaving 2 bases of the junction unmatched. The CDR3 has 13 amino acids. As DNA, the CDR3 is TGTGCCAGTACAGGGACAGTGAACACTGAAGCTTTCTTT. Translated: CASTGTVNTEAFF.

This clone was observed a single time. The V and J genes are TRBV18 and TRBJ1-5; 9 bases align to TRBD1. The CDR3 has 14 residues. V lost 5 bases and J lost 7; bases outside the gene matches: 6. Germline CDR1 and CDR2: KGHSH and LQKENI. This CDR3 reads CASSRTGAGQPQHF. The CDR3 coding sequence is TGTGCCAGCTCAAGGACAGGGGCAGGGCAGCCCCAGCATTTT.

The J gene is TRBJ2-7, the V gene TRBV19, with TRBD2 identical over 15 bases. In germline, CDR1 is LNHDA, CDR2 SQIVND (reference sequence). Germline trimming cut 7 bases from V and 3 bases from J; bases unmatched to any gene: 4. This CDR3 has 15 amino acids. The CDR3 nucleotides read TGTGCCAGTACAGGGACTAGCGGGGGGTTCTACGAGCAGTACTTC. Translated: CASTGTSGGFYEQYF.

The chain combines TRBV10-1 with TRBJ2-7; D is unclear. The CDR3 is made up of 14 amino acids. Per the germline V gene, CDR1 is WNHNN and CDR2 is SYGVQD (reference sequence). V lost 5 bases to trimming and J lost 2 bases, with 13 bases between them. The chain's CDR3 is CASSPGNGPYEQYF. CDR3 nucleotide sequence: TGCGCCAGCAGTCCAGGAAACGGACCCTACGAGCAGTACTTC.

This clone was found a few times. J is TRBJ2-7 and V is TRBV29-1; 15 nucleotides match TRBD2. The V and J ends lost 4 bases and 5 bases, in that order; junction bases with no gene match: 3. CDR3 size: 14 residues. Germline loops: CDR1 SQVTM, CDR2 ANQGSEA. Here the CDR3 reads CSVVGLAGGHEQYF. The CDR3 DNA reads TGCAGCGTTGTGGGACTAGCGGGAGGTCACGAGCAGTACTTC.

The V call is TRBV5-1, the J call TRBJ1-2; 10 positions match TRBD1. CDR3 length equals 16 residues. Germline V CDR1 and CDR2: SGHRS, YFSETQ. The V and J ends lost 4 bases and 2 bases, in that order; junction bases with no gene match: 8. CDR3 nucleotides: TGCGCCAGCAGCCACCGGGACAGGGGCCCAAACTATGGCTACACCTTC. Protein sequence: CASSHRDRGPNYGYTF.

This chain joins TRBV11-3 and TRBJ2-7; weak D call: TRBD2 (5 bases). The CDR3 is 14 amino acids. Germline CDR1 is SGHNT and CDR2 is YENEEA. The V gene lost 3 bases and the J gene lost 0 bases, with 9 bases spanning the gap. CDR3 sequence (DNA): TGTGCCAGCAGCTTCGTGGAGGCCTCCTACGAGCAGTACTTC. The encoded protein is CASSFVEASYEQYF.

This chain links TRBV6-9 with TRBJ1-5, with D hard to call. With 6 bases removed from V and 6 bases from J, the gap between germline ends came to 12 bases. This CDR3 has 13 residues. CDR1 and CDR2 (germline): MNHGY, SVAAGI. The CDR3 DNA is TGTGCCAGCAGCCACCCCTCCGGTCAGCCCCAGCATTTT. Translation gives CASSHPSGQPQHF.

The chain couples TRBV5-1 to TRBJ2-1, with 9 bases lining up with TRBD1. The CDR3 is 15 amino acids. The trim removed 0 bases at V and 8 bases at J, leaving 6 bases unmatched. Germline V CDR1 and CDR2: SGHRS, YFSETQ. The CDR3: CASSLDGTGLDEQFF. The CDR3 nucleotides read TGCGCCAGCAGCTTGGATGGGACAGGGTTGGATGAGCAGTTCTTC. Full variable domain (rest looked up from reference TRBV5-1 and TRBJ2-1): KAGVTQTPRYLIKTRGQQVTLSCSPISGHRSVSWYQQTPGQGLQFLFEYFSETQRNKGNFPGRFSGRQFSNSRSEMNVSTLELGDSALYLCASSLDGTGLDEQFFGPGTRLTVL.

The rearrangement links TRBV6-8 to TRBJ1-2; weak D call: TRBD1 (6 bases). Germline CDR1 reads MNHGY; CDR2 reads SAAAGT. Trimming shortened V by 2 bases and J by 8 bases, and 15 bases separated the two germline ends. The CDR3 is 14 amino acids. The CDR3 sequence is CASSYGQGGEGYTF. The CDR3 DNA reads TGTGCCAGCAGTTACGGACAAGGGGGGGAGGGCTACACCTTC.

The chain combines TRBV5-1 with TRBJ1-3, with D possibly TRBD1 on 5 matching bases. The CDR3 consists of 14 residues. Trimming left V 4 bases short and J 1 base short, with 9 bases between. Germline-derived CDR1 and CDR2 are SGHRS and YFSETQ. The CDR3 protein is CASSTGGSGNTIYF. CDR3 DNA: TGCGCCAGCAGCACGGGGGGATCTGGAAACACCATATATTTT.

The chain employs TRBV11-3 and TRBJ1-2, with 9 bases fitting TRBD1. The V gene's germline CDR1 is SGHNT and CDR2 YENEEA. With 4 bases clipped from V and 8 bases from J, the junction kept 14 bases outside the gene matches. The CDR3 has 16 residues. This CDR3 reads CASSSVGQGRPGGYTF. The CDR3 DNA is TGTGCCAGCAGCTCAGTGGGACAGGGACGGCCAGGCGGCTACACCTTC.

The V call is TRBV29-1, the J call TRBJ1-1, with 10 bases fitting TRBD1. The CDR3 runs 14 residues. With V trimmed by 1 base and J by 5 bases, 4 bases remained unmatched. Germline V gene sequence: CDR1 SQVTM, CDR2 ANQGSEA. The CDR3: CSVEGGTGVTEAFF. CDR3 in DNA: TGCAGCGTTGAAGGCGGGACAGGGGTGACTGAAGCTTTCTTT. The full variable domain, its missing parts supplied by reference TRBV29-1 and TRBJ1-1, is SAVISQKPSRDICQRGTSLTIQCQVDSQVTMMFWYRQQPGQSLTLIATANQGSEATYESGFVIDKFPISRPNLTFSTLTVSNMSPEDSSIYLCSVEGGTGVTEAFFGQGTRLTVV.

The chain carries TRBV29-1 and TRBJ1-3; no reliable D call. Trimming pared 4 bases from V and 0 bases from J, leaving 7 bases between. The CDR3 covers 13 residues. Germline V lookup: CDR1 SQVTM, CDR2 ANQGSEA. CDR3 DNA: TGCAGCGTTGGACACAGCTCTGGAAACACCATATATTTT. It encodes CSVGHSSGNTIYF.

The CDR3: CASSYKGMNTEAFF. The CDR3 DNA sequence: TGTGCCAGCAGTTACAAGGGAATGAACACTGAAGCTTTCTTT. The V gene is TRBV6-8, the J gene TRBJ1-1; D remains unclear. Trimming took off 2 bases at V and 0 bases at J, with 7 bases between the two ends. The CDR3 runs to 14 residues. Germline CDR1 MNHGY, CDR2 SAAAGT.

This clone was seen only once. The chain joins TRBV6-8 to TRBJ1-5; 10 positions match TRBD1. Germline CDR1 reads MNHGY; CDR2 reads SAAAGT. V trimming: 6 bases; J trimming: 4 bases; junction bases outside the gene matches: 6. The CDR3 contains 15 residues. The CDR3, as DNA: TGTGCCAGCAGCCCCGGGACAGGGGTTAATCAGCCCCAGCATTTT. This codes for CASSPGTGVNQPQHF.

The chain employs TRBV30 and TRBJ1-3, with D perhaps matching TRBD1 (6 bases). This CDR3 is built from 14 residues. V was trimmed by 3 bases and J by 4 bases, leaving 13 bases between them. Germline V gives CDR1 GTSNPN, CDR2 SVGIG (reference sequence). The CDR3 spells CAWSPGTSGNTIYF. The CDR3 bases are TGTGCCTGGAGCCCCGGGACATCGGGAAACACCATATATTTT. The entire variable domain, with the rest obtained from reference TRBV30 and TRBJ1-3, is as follows: SQTIHQWPATLVQPVGSPLSLECTVEGTSNPNLYWYRQAAGRGLQLLFYSVGIGQISSEVPQNLSASRPQDRQFILSSKKLLLSDSGFYLCAWSPGTSGNTIYFGEGSWLTVV.

V is TRBV6-8 and J is TRBJ2-1; 8 bases match TRBD1. The germline CDR1 and CDR2 sequences are MNHGY and SAAAGT. Losses at the gene ends were 10 bases for V and 7 bases for J; bases not matched to a gene: 9. The CDR3 length is 13 residues. The CDR3 loop is CATTGTGPNEQFF. Written as DNA, the CDR3 is TGTGCCACCACCGGGACAGGACCTAATGAGCAGTTCTTC.

As for this clone: The CDR3 carries no conserved terminal phenylalanine or tryptophan, so it likely arises from a read error. No DNA is shown, since the ends of the CDR3 on it are uncertain; the CDR3 is the one TCRdb lists. This chain links TRBV14 with TRBJ2-3; the table's D call TRBD2 went unverified against the DNA. CDR1 SGHDN and CDR2 FVKESK come from the germline V gene. Termini included, the CDR3 measures 13 amino acids. The CDR3 protein is CASSQDMVGRTWV.

The chain combines TRBV7-8 with TRBJ2-7, with D maybe TRBD2 (7 bases). CDR1 and CDR2 (germline): SGHVS, FQNEAQ. The germline V and J ends were trimmed by 6 bases and 0 bases, with 21 bases remaining between them. CDR3 length: 17 residues. CDR3 region: CASRPAGRAGASYEQYF. DNA of the CDR3: TGTGCCAGCAGACCCGCGGGGCGGGCGGGGGCCTCCTACGAGCAGTACTTC.

This rearrangement joins TRBV30 to TRBJ1-1; tentative D call: TRBD1 (5 bases). Per the germline V gene, CDR1 is GTSNPN and CDR2 is SVGIG (reference sequence). The germline V and J ends were trimmed by 5 bases and 4 bases, with 11 bases remaining between them. This CDR3 comprises 12 residues. The CDR3 loop reads CAWAQGGTEAFF. In nucleotides, the CDR3 is TGTGCCTGGGCCCAGGGAGGCACTGAAGCTTTCTTT.

This chain joins TRBV18 and TRBJ1-5; tentative D call: TRBD1 (6 bases). Germline V gene sequence: CDR1 KGHSH, CDR2 LQKENI. The CDR3 runs to 15 residues. Trimming removed 3 bases at V and 3 bases at J, with 12 bases between. The CDR3 nucleotides read TGTGCCAGCTCACCTGAAGGACAGCCCAATCAGCCCCAGCATTTT. It is translated as CASSPEGQPNQPQHF.

This chain links TRBV6-4 with TRBJ2-7; D remains unclear. The germline V and J ends were trimmed by 5 bases and 2 bases, with 16 bases remaining between them. Germline assignment: CDR1 MRHNA and CDR2 SNTAGT. The length of the CDR3 is 15 residues. CDR3 in amino acids: CASSYGQLRPYEQYF. CDR3 DNA sequence: TGTGCCAGCAGTTACGGTCAGCTGCGGCCCTACGAGCAGTACTTC.

The chain combines TRBV1 with TRBJ1-5. TRBV1 is assigned pseudogene status. CDR3 length: 14 amino acids. The CDR3 loop reads CASSHDLSRQPQHF. DNA of the CDR3: TGCGCCAGCAGCCACGACCTTTCACGACAGCCCCAGCATTTT.